This is a list of T cell receptor delta chains from one sample in a study of intestinal T cells in coeliac disease. TCRdb used CATT to re-call clones from the multiplex PCR reads. The data show over a hundred delta-chain clones, around half seen once. Sequenced sample: a duodenal biopsy. Source of these receptors: a human donor who served as a control with a normal duodenal biopsy, not a healthy volunteer. Both conserved end residues are part of each CDR3. D genes are given only for firm matches.

TRDJ3 | 24 | NA | TRDV1 | CALGAAPKRGGPKTRSWDTRQMFF
TRDJ1 | 22 | TRDD3 | TRDV1 | CALGAIPIVGPGDRRYTDKLIF
TRDJ2 | 24 | TRDD3 | TRDV1 | CALGAPRVFGTALGDLALTAQLFF
TRDJ1 | 22 | TRDD3 | TRAV29/DV5 | CAARGTYKPVLGETRDTDKLIF
TRDJ1 | 19 | TRDD3 | TRDV2 | CACDNCTYWGAKGTDKLIF
TRDJ1 | 25 | NA | TRDV1 | CALGGPKAFLYRDYWGTSSTDKLIF
TRDJ1 | 14 | TRDD3 | TRDV2 | CACDRLGDTDKLIF
TRDJ1 | 23 | TRDD3 | TRDV1 | CALGELLAPSGLLGDTADDKLIF
TRDJ3 | 24 | NA | TRDV1 | CALGAAPKRGGPLTRSWDTRQMFF
TRDJ1 | 14 | NA | TRDV2 | CAFVKVVTSPKLIF
TRDJ1 | 15 | NA | TRDV1 | CALGELRRLRDKLIF
TRDJ1 | 28 | TRDD3 | TRDV1 | CALGEDVPYLRRVPGGSKVFTYTDKLIF
TRDJ1 | 14 | TRDD3 | TRDV2 | CAFLLLGDTDKLIF
TRDJ1 | 18 | TRDD3 | TRDV2 | CACDQVLGDIPYTDKLIF